Listed below are T cell receptor beta chains from one sample, sequenced in a study of cytomegalovirus exposure and HLA in healthy donors. Data came from immunoSEQ multiplex PCR; TCRdb stores just in-frame clones and leaves some out. This table holds fewer than 100,000 clones, about 83% found once. Sequenced material: PBMCs. The receptors stem from a man aged 55-75 years in good health and CMV-seropositive. Both conserved end residues are trimmed from each CDR3. D genes are given only for firm matches. The listing skips clone size in some rows; elsewhere it reads once, few, many or a size class.

d_gene | abundance | j_gene | v_gene | CDR3aa
TRBD2 | - | TRBJ2-1 | TRBV29-1 | SVGKRGGLGNEQF
TRBD1 | - | TRBJ2-6 | TRBV5-1 | ASSDRDRGSGANVLT
- | - | - | TRBV6-5 | ASSYSLGVEQY
TRBD1 | - | TRBJ2-1 | TRBV9 | ASSALGRGRMDNEQF
TRBD2 | - | TRBJ2-5 | TRBV7-3 | ASSLGGGGETQY
TRBD1 | - | TRBJ2-2 | TRBV5-1 | ASSLAGQGDTGELF
- | - | TRBJ2-7 | TRBV30 | AWSVNRVYEQY
- | - | TRBJ2-2 | TRBV9 | ASSVVAQAGELF
TRBD1 | - | TRBJ1-3 | TRBV28 | ASSDRGSGNTIY
TRBD1 | - | TRBJ2-2 | TRBV28 | ASIPPGQGPGELF
- | - | TRBJ2-2 | TRBV14 | ASSYRVSAITGELF
- | - | TRBJ1-1 | TRBV19 | ASSVWNTEAF
- | few | TRBJ1-5 | TRBV18 | ASSRGHNQPQH
- | few | TRBJ1-4 | TRBV2 | ASRVGASEKLF
TRBD2 | once | TRBJ2-1 | TRBV25-1 | ASSLPGGGYNEQF
- | - | TRBJ2-3 | TRBV5-1 | ASSLPRGRSTDTQY
TRBD1 | - | - | TRBV7-9 | ASSPGQGTNEQY